These 24 T cell receptor beta chains came from one sample sequenced in a study of CD8 T cells in ankylosing spondylitis. Study-wide results and limits: A TCR beta motif of 8 or 9 highly homologous variants appeared characteristic of ankylosing spondylitis blood.

The antigens these receptors bind are not known. TCRdb re-called the 5' RACE reads through MiXCR, storing one row per CDR3 protein. Among approximately 520,000 distinct CDR3 sequences listed, approximately 5.3% were seen once. Sequencing was carried out using blood, either unsorted or a sorted T cell fraction (not recorded which). The receptor set was obtained from a male donor with ankylosing spondylitis.

V is TRBV7-6 and J is TRBJ2-3, with D possibly TRBD2 on 5 matching bases. The V end was cut by 4 bases, the J end by 0 bases, with 14 bases between. There are 16 residues in the CDR3. Germline CDR1 is SGHVS and CDR2 is FNYEAQ. The CDR3 sequence is CASSYRSGSSTDTQYF. The DNA of the CDR3 is TGTGCCAGCAGCTACCGAAGCGGTTCTAGCACAGATACGCAGTATTTT.

Many counts were recorded for this clonotype. The chain links TRBV27 to TRBJ2-1, with 11 bases that match TRBD2. V was pared by 1 base and J by 4 bases, with 6 bases of the junction left unmatched. The CDR3 is 17 residues long. Germline-derived CDR1 and CDR2 are MNHEY and SMNVEV (reference sequence). For the CDR3, the DNA is TGTGCCAGCAGTTTATTGCTAGCGGGGGGCCAATACAATGAGCAGTTCTTC. Translated, it gives CASSLLLAGGQYNEQFF.

This clonotype came up many times. The chain employs TRBV29-1 and TRBJ2-5; D is unresolved. The CDR3 is 12 residues long. V dropped 4 bases and J dropped 3 bases, with 9 bases sitting between them. Per germline, CDR1 SQVTM and CDR2 ANQGSEA. This CDR3 reads CSVADFEETQYF. CDR3 DNA: TGCAGCGTTGCCGACTTCGAAGAGACCCAGTACTTC.

This clonotype was found many times. V gene TRBV15 combines with J gene TRBJ2-3; TRBD2 matches at 13 bases. CDR1 LNHNV and CDR2 YYDKDF come from the germline V gene (reference sequence). The V gene end was trimmed by 5 bases and the J gene end by 1 base; junction bases not matched to a gene: 3. CDR3 length equals 16 residues. This CDR3 is CATSSGTSGGTDTQYF. CDR3 DNA: TGTGCCACCAGCTCCGGGACTAGCGGGGGCACAGATACGCAGTATTTT.

With regard to this clonotype: A much larger clone is a single base away; this may be a read error. The V and J genes are TRBV5-6 and TRBJ2-5; 7 positions match TRBD1. The CDR3 runs 14 residues. Germline V lookup: CDR1 SGHDT, CDR2 YYEEEE. CDR3 region: CAISPTTGTETQYF. The CDR3 DNA follows: TGTGCCATCAGCCCGACGACAGGGACAGAGACCCAGTACTTC.

CDR3 sequence: CASSRIGDNEQFF. The CDR3 coding sequence is TGTGCCAGCTCACGGATAGGGGACAATGAGCAGTTCTTC. This rearrangement joins TRBV18 to TRBJ2-1; possibly TRBD1 for D (5 bases). Germline CDR1 is KGHSH and CDR2 is LQKENI. Trimming removed 4 bases at V and 5 bases at J, with 9 bases between. This CDR3 is built from 13 residues. The entire variable domain, with the rest obtained from reference TRBV18 and TRBJ2-1, is as follows: NAGVMQNPRHLVRRRGQEARLRCSPMKGHSHVYWYRQLPEEGLKFMVYLQKENIIDESGMPKERFSAEFPKEGPSILRIQQVVRGDSAAYFCASSRIGDNEQFFGPGTRLTVL.

This clonotype was counted many times. J is TRBJ2-7 and V is TRBV28; 12 bases fit TRBD1. The germline gives CDR1 MDHEN, CDR2 SYDVKM. Trimming cost V 8 bases and J 7 bases; bases outside gene matches: 12. This CDR3 spans 15 amino acids. Written as DNA, the CDR3 is TGTGCCAGCCAGGGTCGGGGACAGGGGGCGGGAGAGCAGTACTTC. Its translation: CASQGRGQGAGEQYF.

This clonotype was picked up many times. V usage is TRBV15 and J usage is TRBJ1-2; D not resolved. The CDR3 has 12 amino acids. From germline, CDR1 is LNHNV and CDR2 YYDKDF (reference sequence). Trimming removed 4 bases from V and 6 bases from J, with 9 bases in between. The CDR3 nucleotides are TGTGCCACCAGCATCGGTGTCGATGGCTACACCTTC. Its translation: CATSIGVDGYTF.

This clonotype was counted ten times or more. This chain uses TRBV20-1 with TRBJ2-2; D unclear. This CDR3 is 14 amino acids long. Between the trimmed V and J ends, which lost 4 bases and 6 bases, there was a span of 15 bases. Germline CDR1 DFQATT, CDR2 SNEGSKA (reference sequence). For the CDR3, the DNA is TGCAGTGCTAAGGTGGTCCTCGGGTCCGGGGAGCTGTTTTTT. It codes for CSAKVVLGSGELFF.

The sample holds many counts of this clonotype. V gene TRBV10-3 combines with J gene TRBJ1-3, with 7 bases lining up with TRBD1. The V gene's germline CDR1 is ENHRY and CDR2 SYGVKD. The CDR3 covers 13 residues. After removal of 6 bases from V and 4 bases from J, the junction contained 3 bases not matched to a gene. The CDR3 here is CAISQGDGNTIYF. CDR3 DNA sequence: TGTGCCATCAGCCAGGGGGACGGAAACACCATATATTTT.

This clonotype was observed a handful of times. The CDR3, as DNA: TGCGCCAGCAGAGGCAGGGATGGCGAGACCCAGTACTTC. Its protein is CASRGRDGETQYF. The J gene is TRBJ2-5, the V gene TRBV5-1, with D possibly being TRBD1 (5 bases). Trimming stripped 5 bases from V and 5 bases from J, with 13 bases between. Germline V lookup: CDR1 SGHRS, CDR2 YFSETQ. This CDR3 has 13 residues.

This clonotype came up many times. The rearrangement uses TRBV12-3 or TRBV12-4 and TRBJ2-7; no firm D call. Trimming left V 5 bases short and J 6 bases short, with 11 bases between. CDR3 length: 12 residues. CDR3 DNA sequence: TGTGCCAGCAGTATCAGACACCCCGAGCAGTACTTC. Protein sequence: CASSIRHPEQYF.

This clonotype has at least ten counts. The chain has TRBV7-9 and TRBJ1-1; no definite D call. V was pared by 2 bases and J by 2 bases, with 9 bases between. The CDR3 spans 14 residues. The germline V gene encodes CDR1 SEHNR and CDR2 FQNEAQ (reference sequence). Here the CDR3 DNA reads TGTGCCAGCAGCTTATTCGGCGGTAACACTGAAGCTTTCTTT. Amino acid sequence: CASSLFGGNTEAFF.

This clonotype has a count of ten or more. The chain uses TRBV12-3 or TRBV12-4 and TRBJ1-5; no definite D call. V lost 2 bases to trimming and J lost 0 bases, with 8 bases between them. The CDR3 is 15 amino acids. CDR3 residues: CASSLLLYSNQPQHF. The CDR3 bases are TGTGCCAGCAGTTTATTACTCTATAGCAATCAGCCCCAGCATTTT.

This clonotype has ten or more counts. The chain combines TRBV27 with TRBJ2-2; maybe TRBD1 (7 bases). Deletions cut 5 bases from V and 3 bases from J, with 13 bases between. The germline V gene encodes CDR1 MNHEY and CDR2 SMNVEV (reference sequence). The CDR3 contains 15 residues. CDR3 amino acids: CASSGGTVYTGELFF. In DNA form, the CDR3 reads TGTGCCAGCAGTGGGGGGACAGTATACACCGGGGAGCTGTTTTTT.

Regarding this clonotype: The junction departs from the called germline gene at one end, perhaps through a read error. J is TRBJ1-5 and V is TRBV7-9; no reliable D call. In germline, CDR1 is SEHNR, CDR2 FQNEAQ (reference sequence). The CDR3 sequence is 13 residues long. The CDR3 nucleotides are TGTGCCAGCAGCCTGACCGACAATCAGCACCAGCATTTT. Protein: CASSLTDNQHQHF.

Many counts were recorded for this clonotype. The genes are TRBV7-9 and TRBJ2-1; a weak D match, TRBD2 (6 bases). This CDR3 spans 14 amino acids. Trimming took off 4 bases at V and 12 bases at J, with 19 bases between the two ends. Germline V gene data show CDR1 as SEHNR and CDR2 as FQNEAQ (reference sequence). The CDR3 here is CASSSRSLASGQFF. The CDR3 region has the DNA TGTGCCAGCAGCTCTCGTAGCCTAGCGTCAGGGCAGTTCTTC.

This clonotype was recorded at least ten times. The J gene is TRBJ1-2, the V gene TRBV7-8; D might be TRBD1 (5 bases). This CDR3 is built from 16 residues. The V end lost 4 bases, the J end lost 4 bases, and 19 bases lay between the germline ends. CDR1 and CDR2 (germline): SGHVS, FQNEAQ. The CDR3 DNA is TGTGCCAGCAGCTCCACCGGGTTAGGGGCTCTCTATGGCTACACCTTC. Protein: CASSSTGLGALYGYTF.

This clonotype was recorded many times. V gene TRBV15 combines with J gene TRBJ2-7; D call uncertain. Germline assignment: CDR1 LNHNV and CDR2 YYDKDF (reference sequence). This CDR3 spans 15 amino acids. V dropped 0 bases and J dropped 3 bases, with 12 bases sitting between them. The CDR3 spells CATSRERLRSYEQYF. CDR3 sequence (DNA): TGTGCCACCAGCAGAGAAAGACTGCGAAGCTACGAGCAGTACTTC.

There are many counts of this clonotype. DNA of the CDR3: TGTGCCAGCAGCGTACAACAGGGGGAGACCCAGTACTTC. This gives the protein CASSVQQGETQYF. This sequence joins TRBV9 and TRBJ2-5; 7 nucleotides line up with TRBD1. Germline V lookup: CDR1 SGDLS, CDR2 YYNGEE. V shed 1 base and J 5 bases; nucleotides not matched to a gene: 2. The CDR3 has 13 amino acids.

This clonotype was seen a few times. V is TRBV15 and J is TRBJ2-7, with a possible D match to TRBD2 (5 bases). Germline CDR1 is LNHNV and CDR2 is YYDKDF (reference sequence). CDR3 length equals 16 residues. V dropped 0 bases and J dropped 1 base, with 13 bases sitting between them. The CDR3 nucleotides read TGTGCCACCAGCAGAGATGCTAGCCCTAGATCCTACGAGCAGTACTTC. The encoded protein is CATSRDASPRSYEQYF.

This clonotype was seen many times. The chain links TRBV29-1 to TRBJ2-3; 8 bases fit TRBD2. Looked up from germline, CDR1 is SQVTM and CDR2 is ANQGSEA. CDR3 length: 15 residues. Trimming cost V 7 bases and J 0 bases; bases outside gene matches: 9. DNA of the CDR3: TGCAGCGCCTCGGGGGGGGACTTAAGCACAGATACGCAGTATTTT. This encodes CSASGGDLSTDTQYF.

This clonotype came up a few times. The chain recombines TRBV3-1 with TRBJ2-7, with 9 bases matching TRBD1. CDR1 is LGHDT, CDR2 YNNKEL, per germline (reference sequence). With 6 bases clipped from V and 7 bases from J, the junction kept 10 bases outside the gene matches. The CDR3 has 14 amino acids. The CDR3 DNA is TGTGCCAGCAGTTTCGGGACAGGGACGGGGGAGCAGTACTTC. Encoded protein: CASSFGTGTGEQYF.

Many counts were recorded for this clonotype. The chain carries TRBV5-1 and TRBJ2-5; 7 nucleotides line up with TRBD1. The CDR3 runs 14 residues. Germline CDR1 is SGHRS and CDR2 is YFSETQ. The J segment lost 5 bases and the V segment lost 6 bases, leaving 10 bases of the junction unmatched. CDR3 in DNA: TGCGCCAGCAACCCCTCGACAGGGTCGGAGACCCAGTACTTC. Protein product: CASNPSTGSETQYF. Combining the CDR3 with reference TRBV5-1 and TRBJ2-5 gives the whole variable domain KAGVTQTPRYLIKTRGQQVTLSCSPISGHRSVSWYQQTPGQGLQFLFEYFSETQRNKGNFPGRFSGRQFSNSRSEMNVSTLELGDSALYLCASNPSTGSETQYFGPGTRLLVL.